The 24 T cell receptor beta chains below were found in one sample sequenced in a study of blood T cell repertoires in COVID-19. Profiled with immunoSEQ multiplex PCR; TCRdb holds only in-frame clones, not every one. The table shows approximately 30,000 clones, with roughly 89% occurring only once. Sample: peripheral blood. The receptors stem from a human donor in a cohort sampled during active COVID-19.

CDR3: CASSPQGRETQYF. CDR3 sequence (DNA): TGTGCCAGCTCACCACAGGGGAGGGAGACCCAGTACTTC. The chain uses TRBV18 and TRBJ2-5, with D perhaps matching TRBD2 (6 bases). The CDR3 contains 13 residues. Germline CDR1 and CDR2: KGHSH and LQKENI. Trimming took 1 base from V and 5 from J, leaving 8 bases between them.

Comments on this clone: Other nucleotide sequences from this sample produce the same CDR3. CDR3 loop: CASSLSGQGNSPLHF. The CDR3 region has the DNA TGTGCCAGCAGCTTATCGGGACAGGGGAATTCACCCCTCCACTTT. The chain links TRBV7-3 to TRBJ1-6; 10 bases are shared with TRBD1. V was pared by 2 bases and J by 7 bases, with 2 bases of the junction left unmatched. Looked up from germline, CDR1 is SGHTA and CDR2 is FQGTGA. This CDR3 spans 15 amino acids.

CDR3: CASSLFGGTSVNEQFF. CDR3 nucleotides: TGTGCCAGCAGCTTATTCGGGGGGACTAGCGTCAATGAGCAGTTCTTC. This sequence joins TRBV5-5 and TRBJ2-1; TRBD2 matches at 10 bases. Trimming removed 2 bases from V and 6 bases from J; junction bases left unmatched: 8. CDR3 length equals 16 residues. CDR1 and CDR2 (germline): SGHKS, YYEKEE (reference sequence).

This clone was recorded once. The genes are TRBV5-1 and TRBJ1-2, with 8 bases fitting TRBD1. This CDR3 is 14 amino acids long. Trimming cost V 3 bases and J 7 bases; bases outside gene matches: 8. Germline CDR1 SGHRS, CDR2 YFSETQ. This CDR3 is CASSSQGELTGYTF. Written as DNA, the CDR3 is TGCGCCAGCAGCTCACAGGGGGAATTAACTGGCTACACCTTC.

This chain connects TRBV4-1 to TRBJ2-3; 14 bases align to TRBD2. CDR1 and CDR2 from the germline V gene are MGHRA and YSYEKL. Unmatched junction bases numbered 17, after V lost 6 bases and J lost 6 bases. This CDR3 spans 19 amino acids. As DNA, the CDR3 is TGCGCCAGCAGAAGAAGAGGCCGTAGACTAGCGGGGGGGCACGATACGCAGTATTTT. The encoded protein is CASRRRGRRLAGGHDTQYF.

The chain employs TRBV5-1 and TRBJ2-3; 8 bases are shared with TRBD2. This CDR3 is 13 amino acids long. The germline V gene has CDR1 SGHRS and CDR2 YFSETQ. With V trimmed by 7 bases and J by 3 bases, 4 bases remained unmatched. DNA for the CDR3: TGCGCCAGCGGGGCTAGCGGGACAGATACGCAGTATTTT. Protein: CASGASGTDTQYF.

The V and J genes are TRBV5-1 and TRBJ1-2; D perhaps matches TRBD1 (5 bases). The CDR3 contains 13 residues. CDR1 is SGHRS, CDR2 YFSETQ, per germline. Deletions cut 5 bases from V and 7 bases from J, with 15 bases between. The DNA for the CDR3 is TGCGCCAGCAGTGATGGGGGGAATTTTGGCTACACCTTC. This encodes CASSDGGNFGYTF.

V usage is TRBV2 and J usage is TRBJ1-1; 11 nucleotides agree with TRBD1. This CDR3 is built from 14 residues. The germline V gene has CDR1 SNHLY and CDR2 FYNNEI. Germline trimming cut 4 bases from V and 4 bases from J; bases unmatched to any gene: 2. CDR3 nucleotides: TGTGCCAGCAGTGTAGGGACAGGGGGCACTGAAGCTTTCTTT. Its protein product is CASSVGTGGTEAFF. Together with reference TRBV2 and TRBJ1-1, the CDR3 gives the full variable domain: EPEVTQTPSHQVTQMGQEVILRCVPISNHLYFYWYRQILGQKVEFLVSFYNNEISEKSEIFDDQFSVERPDGSNFTLKIRSTKLEDSAMYFCASSVGTGGTEAFFGQGTRLTVV.

V gene TRBV6-6 combines with J gene TRBJ2-5; 8 bases map to TRBD2. Germline values: CDR1 MNHNY, CDR2 SVGAGI (reference sequence). J lost 1 base, V lost 2 bases, and 6 bases had no gene match. This CDR3 comprises 16 residues. The CDR3 loop reads CASSYKLAGPQETQYF. In nucleotides, the CDR3 is TGTGCCAGCAGTTACAAGCTAGCGGGCCCCCAAGAGACCCAGTACTTC.

The CDR3 loop is CASSVGNSGTDTQYF. For the CDR3, the DNA is TGTGCCAGCAGCGTAGGGAACAGTGGCACAGATACGCAGTATTTT. V gene TRBV9 combines with J gene TRBJ2-3; D ambiguous. V lost 0 bases and J 1 base, leaving 9 bases between the germline ends. The CDR3 consists of 15 residues. Germline V gives CDR1 SGDLS, CDR2 YYNGEE.

The count of this clone is one. The chain is built from TRBV10-3 and TRBJ2-2; 7 bases agree with TRBD1. Germline V gene sequence: CDR1 ENHRY, CDR2 SYGVKD. The CDR3 spans 17 residues. J gave up 1 base and V 3 bases, and 8 bases lay outside the gene matches. CDR3 protein: CAISEVTGALNTGELFF. The DNA for the CDR3 is TGTGCCATCAGTGAAGTAACAGGGGCCTTGAACACCGGGGAGCTGTTTTTT.

In this sample, this clone turned up a few times. The chain couples TRBV2 to TRBJ2-7; D might be TRBD1 (5 bases). V was cut by 10 bases and J by 5 bases, with 18 bases left in between. The V gene's germline CDR1 is SNHLY and CDR2 FYNNEI. CDR3 length equals 13 residues. The CDR3 reads CATRQFYGNEQYF. CDR3 sequence (DNA): TGTGCCACCCGACAGTTTTACGGAAACGAGCAGTACTTC.

This chain joins TRBV19 and TRBJ2-2; the match to TRBD2 covers 10 bases. This CDR3 comprises 15 residues. Germline V gene data show CDR1 as LNHDA and CDR2 as SQIVND (reference sequence). With 9 bases clipped from V and 7 bases from J, the junction kept 11 bases outside the gene matches. The chain's CDR3 is CASTQAGGPYGELFF. The CDR3 DNA reads as TGTGCCAGCACTCAAGCGGGAGGGCCTTACGGGGAGCTGTTTTTT.

The chain employs TRBV7-3 and TRBJ2-1, with 13 bases matching TRBD2. CDR1 is SGHTA, CDR2 FQGTGA, per germline. This CDR3 is 20 amino acids long. V lost 2 bases and J lost 2; bases outside the gene matches: 12. Here the CDR3 DNA reads TGTGCCAGCAGCTTATTCCCTAGGACTAGCGGGGGCGGCACCTACAATGAGCAGTTCTTC. This gives the protein CASSLFPRTSGGGTYNEQFF.

The chain couples TRBV6-1 to TRBJ2-7, with D maybe TRBD1 (6 bases). Germline V CDR1 and CDR2: MNHNS, SASEGT. The CDR3 length is 15 residues. Trimming took 3 bases from V and 3 from J, leaving 15 bases between them. This CDR3 reads CASSEFGTWSYEQYF. DNA for the CDR3: TGTGCCAGCAGTGAGTTTGGGACATGGAGCTACGAGCAGTACTTC.

The chain couples TRBV2 to TRBJ1-5; TRBD1 matches 8 bases. Germline V CDR1 and CDR2: SNHLY, FYNNEI. V trimming: 5 bases; J trimming: 7 bases; junction bases outside the gene matches: 10. The CDR3 extends over 15 amino acids. The CDR3 loop reads CASSPVDRAGQPQHF. The CDR3 bases are TGTGCCAGCAGTCCCGTGGACAGGGCTGGACAGCCCCAGCATTTT.

This clone was counted a single time. The chain recombines TRBV15 with TRBJ2-7, with unresolved D. Germline V gene lookup returns CDR1 LNHNV and CDR2 YYDKDF (reference sequence). The CDR3 is 12 residues long. With 0 bases removed from V and 9 bases from J, the gap between germline ends came to 9 bases. CDR3 sequence reads: CATSRDQVGQYF. CDR3 DNA: TGTGCCACCAGCAGAGATCAAGTCGGGCAGTACTTC.

In nucleotides, the CDR3 is TGTGCCAGCAGCTCCCCGGGGAGGGGGGCGAGCACTGAAGCTTTCTTT. Protein sequence: CASSSPGRGASTEAFF. This chain links TRBV5-6 with TRBJ1-1, with a tentative D call TRBD1 (6 bases). V was trimmed by 3 bases and J by 4 bases, leaving 19 bases between them. This CDR3 has 16 residues. The germline gives CDR1 SGHDT, CDR2 YYEEEE.

This clone has more than one count but fewer than ten. This chain connects TRBV5-4 to TRBJ2-5; D gene unclear. From germline, CDR1 is SGHNT and CDR2 YYREEE (reference sequence). The CDR3 has 13 amino acids. Trimming cost V 2 bases and J 0 bases, with 5 bases left between them. CDR3 sequence: CASSLQNQETQYF. The CDR3 DNA reads as TGTGCCAGCAGCTTACAGAACCAAGAGACCCAGTACTTC.

The rearrangement uses TRBV9 and TRBJ2-1; a weak D match, TRBD1 (5 bases). CDR1 is SGDLS and CDR2 is YYNGEE in the germline V gene. The CDR3 spans 15 residues. The V end was cut by 0 bases, the J end by 5 bases, with 12 bases between. CDR3 bases: TGTGCCAGCAGCGTAGGCCAGGGCTCTCACAATGAGCAGTTCTTC. Amino acids: CASSVGQGSHNEQFF.

The chain carries TRBV5-1 and TRBJ1-2, with 10 bases aligning to TRBD1. The CDR3 has 16 amino acids. V lost 4 bases, J lost 8 bases, and 14 bases stayed unmatched. Germline CDR1 SGHRS, CDR2 YFSETQ. In DNA, the CDR3 is TGCGCCAGCAGCCCGACTATCTCCGGGACAGGGGACGGCTACACCTTC. Residues: CASSPTISGTGDGYTF.

The chain uses TRBV7-2 and TRBJ1-1; TRBD1 aligns across 7 bases. V trimming: 4 bases; J trimming: 0 bases; junction bases outside the gene matches: 2. This CDR3 contains 14 residues. The germline V gene has CDR1 SGHTA and CDR2 FQGNSA. In DNA, the CDR3 is TGTGCCAGCAGCTCAGGGGGGATGAACACTGAAGCTTTCTTT. It translates to CASSSGGMNTEAFF.

The rearrangement uses TRBV27 and TRBJ1-1, with 7 bases that match TRBD1. The CDR3 has 13 residues. Germline CDR1 MNHEY, CDR2 SMNVEV (reference sequence). V lost 4 bases to trimming and J lost 10 bases; unmatched junction nucleotides: 9. Written as DNA, the CDR3 is TGTGCCAGCAGTTCCCCCGACAGGGTTCGAGCTTTCTTT. This translates into CASSSPDRVRAFF.

This clone has a single count. V usage is TRBV19 and J usage is TRBJ1-1; D possibly corresponds to TRBD1 (6 bases). Germline-derived CDR1 and CDR2 are LNHDA and SQIVND (reference sequence). Trimming removed 9 bases from V and 2 bases from J, with 13 bases in between. The CDR3 spans 13 residues. CDR3 protein: CASSDSSNTEAFF. The CDR3 nucleotides are TGTGCCAGCTCGGACAGCAGTAACACTGAAGCTTTCTTT.